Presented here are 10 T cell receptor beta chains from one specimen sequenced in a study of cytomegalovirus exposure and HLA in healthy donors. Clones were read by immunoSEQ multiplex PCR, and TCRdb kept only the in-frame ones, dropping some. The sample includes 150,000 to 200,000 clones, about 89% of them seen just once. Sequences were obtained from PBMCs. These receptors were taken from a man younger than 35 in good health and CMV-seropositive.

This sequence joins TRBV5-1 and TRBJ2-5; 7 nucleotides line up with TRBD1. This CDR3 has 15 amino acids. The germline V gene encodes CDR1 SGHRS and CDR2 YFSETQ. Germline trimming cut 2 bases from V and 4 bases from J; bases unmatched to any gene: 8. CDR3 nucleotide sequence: TGCGCCAGCAGCTTATTCAGGGGGACGACAGAGACCCAGTACTTC. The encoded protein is CASSLFRGTTETQYF.

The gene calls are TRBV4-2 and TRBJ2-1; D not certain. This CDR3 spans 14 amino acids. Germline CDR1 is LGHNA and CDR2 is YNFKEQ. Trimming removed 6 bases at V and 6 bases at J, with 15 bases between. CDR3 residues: CASSLGSQPNEQFF. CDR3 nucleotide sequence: TGTGCCAGCAGTCTCGGGTCCCAACCCAATGAGCAGTTCTTC.

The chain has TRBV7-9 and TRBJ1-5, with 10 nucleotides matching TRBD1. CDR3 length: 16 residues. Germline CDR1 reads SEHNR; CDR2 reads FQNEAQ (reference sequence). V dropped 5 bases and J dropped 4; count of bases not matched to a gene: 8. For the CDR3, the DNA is TGTGCCAGCAGCCCCAGTTCGGGACAGGGGAATCAGCCCCAGCATTTT. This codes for CASSPSSGQGNQPQHF. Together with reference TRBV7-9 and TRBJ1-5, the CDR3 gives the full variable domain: DTGVSQNPRHKITKRGQNVTFRCDPISEHNRLYWYRQTLGQGPEFLTYFQNEAQLEKSRLLSDRFSAERPKGSFSTLEIQRTEQGDSAMYLCASSPSSGQGNQPQHFGDGTRLSIL.

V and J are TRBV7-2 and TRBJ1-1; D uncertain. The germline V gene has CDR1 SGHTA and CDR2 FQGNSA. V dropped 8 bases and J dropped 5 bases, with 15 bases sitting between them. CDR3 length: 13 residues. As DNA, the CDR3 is TGTGCCAGCGGCTCCAAAATAGAGACTGAAGCTTTCTTT. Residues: CASGSKIETEAFF.

CDR3 sequence reads: CASIGISDVSEQFF. CDR3 bases: TGTGCCAGCATCGGGATCTCTGACGTGTCGGAGCAGTTCTTC. The chain couples TRBV7-9 to TRBJ2-1; weak D call: TRBD2 (5 bases). In germline, CDR1 is SEHNR, CDR2 FQNEAQ (reference sequence). The V gene lost 7 bases and the J gene lost 10 bases, with 20 bases spanning the gap. This CDR3 is built from 14 residues.

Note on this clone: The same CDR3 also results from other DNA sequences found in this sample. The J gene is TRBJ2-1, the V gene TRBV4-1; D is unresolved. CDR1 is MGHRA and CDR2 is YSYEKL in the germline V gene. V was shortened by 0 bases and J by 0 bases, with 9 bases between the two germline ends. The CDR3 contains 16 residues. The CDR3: CASSQERGGSYNEQFF. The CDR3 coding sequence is TGCGCCAGCAGCCAAGAACGCGGCGGCTCCTACAATGAGCAGTTCTTC.

In DNA, the CDR3 is TGTGCCAGCAGTGAAGCGGATGGCTACACCTTC. Protein sequence: CASSEADGYTF. The rearrangement uses TRBV25-1 and TRBJ1-2, with D unresolved. Trimming removed 2 bases at V and 6 bases at J, with 4 bases between. This CDR3 region has 11 residues. CDR1 MGHDK and CDR2 SYGVNS come from the germline V gene.

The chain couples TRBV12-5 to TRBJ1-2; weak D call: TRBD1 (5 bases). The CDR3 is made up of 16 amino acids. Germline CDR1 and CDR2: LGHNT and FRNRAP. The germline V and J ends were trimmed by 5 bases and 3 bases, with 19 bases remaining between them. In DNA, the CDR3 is TGTGCTAGTGGTCCCCAGCGGGGCAGGAATTACTATGGCTACACCTTC. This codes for CASGPQRGRNYYGYTF. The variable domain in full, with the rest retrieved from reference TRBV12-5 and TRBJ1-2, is DARVTQTPRHKVTEMGQEVTMRCQPILGHNTVFWYRQTMMQGLELLAYFRNRAPLDDSGMPKDRFSAEMPDATLATLKIQPSEPRDSAVYFCASGPQRGRNYYGYTFGSGTRLTVV.

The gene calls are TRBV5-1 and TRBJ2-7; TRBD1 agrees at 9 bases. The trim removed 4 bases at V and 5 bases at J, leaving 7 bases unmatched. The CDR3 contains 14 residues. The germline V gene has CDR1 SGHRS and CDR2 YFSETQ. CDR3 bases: TGCGCCAGCAGCCTACAGGGGGCAGACGACGAGCAGTACTTC. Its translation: CASSLQGADDEQYF.

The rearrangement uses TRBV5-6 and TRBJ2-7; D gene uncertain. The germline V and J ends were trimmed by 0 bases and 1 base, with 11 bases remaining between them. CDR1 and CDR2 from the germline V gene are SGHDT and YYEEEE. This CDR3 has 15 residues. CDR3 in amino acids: CASSLAGLGSYEQYF. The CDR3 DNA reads TGTGCCAGCAGCTTGGCAGGTTTGGGTTCCTACGAGCAGTACTTC.